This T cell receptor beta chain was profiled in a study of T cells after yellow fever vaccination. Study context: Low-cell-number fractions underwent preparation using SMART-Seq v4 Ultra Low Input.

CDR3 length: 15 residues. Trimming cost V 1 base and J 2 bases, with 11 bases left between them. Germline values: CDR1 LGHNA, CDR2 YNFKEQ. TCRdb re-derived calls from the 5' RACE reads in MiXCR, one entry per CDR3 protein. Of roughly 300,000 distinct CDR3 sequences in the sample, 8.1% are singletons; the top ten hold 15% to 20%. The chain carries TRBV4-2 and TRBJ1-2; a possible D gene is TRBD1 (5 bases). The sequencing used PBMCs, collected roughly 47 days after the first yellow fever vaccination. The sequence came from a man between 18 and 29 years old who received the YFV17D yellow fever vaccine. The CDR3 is CASSQGRGPNYGYTF. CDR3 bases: TGTGCCAGCAGCCAAGGTCGGGGACCGAACTATGGCTACACCTTC.